The 3 T cell receptor beta chains below all came from one sample that was sequenced in a study of human T cells and chemical hapten exposure (dated by TCRdb to the early 2020s). The label giving this sample's time point can be read as: patch test 3, about 24 weeks after DPC sensitization. Interpreted using the paper, the treatment or condition label stands for: therapeutic diphenylcyclopropenone sensitization with weekly scalp DPC. Library preparation used RACE. This sample was sequenced with a NextSeq 500. TCRdb reworked the public reads: Q25 trimming with fastp, MiXCR clone assembly, productive beta chains retained. Rows are combined by CDR3 protein, so each entry shows the most common genes and DNA. This sample lists about 190,000 distinct CDR3 sequences; about 22% were detected once. The ten largest clones represent about 2.5% of the sample. Sequencing was performed on whole blood, taken in connection with sensitization to the hapten diphenylcyclopropenone (DPC). The receptors originated from a woman in her thirties or forties with alopecia areata. Some clones in this sample may be carry-over from other donors' samples.

The chain links TRBV7-2 to TRBJ2-3, with 9 bases identical to TRBD2. Trimming at V came to 3 bases and at J to 0 bases, leaving 4 bases not matched to a gene. Per the germline V gene, CDR1 is SGHTA and CDR2 is FQGNSA. CDR3 length: 16 residues. The CDR3 DNA reads as TGTGCCAGCAGCTTGGGCGGGGGGGCTAGCACAGATACGCAGTATTTT. It yields the protein CASSLGGGASTDTQYF.

The chain couples TRBV7-2 to TRBJ2-3, with D perhaps TRBD2 (5 bases). The V gene lost 4 bases and the J gene lost 0 bases, with 11 bases spanning the gap. The CDR3 loop spans 15 amino acids. The germline V gene has CDR1 SGHTA and CDR2 FQGNSA. The CDR3 loop is CASSYKAESTDTQYF. In DNA form, the CDR3 reads TGTGCCAGCAGCTATAAAGCGGAGAGCACAGATACGCAGTATTTT.

This clonotype was counted a few times. V and J are TRBV30 and TRBJ2-5; 7 bases align to TRBD1. The CDR3 sequence is 14 residues long. Germline V gives CDR1 GTSNPN, CDR2 SVGIG (reference sequence). Trimming cost V 1 base and J 4 bases; bases outside gene matches: 6. This chain's CDR3 is CAWSALTGVETQYF. DNA for the CDR3: TGTGCCTGGAGTGCCCTAACAGGGGTAGAGACCCAGTACTTC.